Following are 24 T cell receptor beta chains from one sample sequenced in a study of cytomegalovirus exposure and HLA in healthy donors. Assay used: immunoSEQ multiplex PCR; TCRdb lists only in-frame clones, some missing. The sample carries 100,000 to 150,000 clones, 75% to 90% recorded once. The sequencing input was PBMCs. The receptors stem from a woman in her late teens or twenties in good health and CMV-seronegative.

The chain uses TRBV27 and TRBJ2-7, with a tentative D call TRBD1 (6 bases). The germline gives CDR1 MNHEY, CDR2 SMNVEV (reference sequence). V was shortened by 0 bases and J by 0 bases, with 9 bases between the two germline ends. The CDR3 contains 15 residues. In DNA form, the CDR3 reads TGTGCCAGCAGTTTATCTACAGGGACCTCCTACGAGCAGTACTTC. Protein product: CASSLSTGTSYEQYF.

The rearrangement links TRBV18 to TRBJ1-5; D may be TRBD1 (5 bases). The CDR3 totals 15 residues. V was pared by 3 bases and J by 7 bases, with 16 bases between. Germline CDR1 and CDR2: KGHSH and LQKENI. CDR3 in amino acids: CASSPLAGTNQPQHF. CDR3 DNA: TGTGCCAGCTCACCCTTAGCGGGGACGAACCAGCCCCAGCATTTT.

The chain combines TRBV18 with TRBJ1-1; 10 positions agree with TRBD1. Per the germline V gene, CDR1 is KGHSH and CDR2 is LQKENI. The CDR3 has 16 residues. Trimming removed 2 bases from V and 1 base from J; junction bases left unmatched: 4. The DNA for the CDR3 is TGTGCCAGCTCACCAGTCGGGGACAGGGGGAACACTGAAGCTTTCTTT. This translates into CASSPVGDRGNTEAFF.

This clone has only a few counts. This chain joins TRBV5-4 and TRBJ2-5; 8 bases agree with TRBD2. Germline V lookup: CDR1 SGHNT, CDR2 YYREEE (reference sequence). The CDR3 is made up of 16 amino acids. After removal of 3 bases from V and 1 base from J, the junction contained 8 bases not matched to a gene. This CDR3 reads CASSWRGGRPQETQYF. As DNA, the CDR3 is TGTGCCAGCAGCTGGAGGGGCGGGAGGCCCCAAGAGACCCAGTACTTC. Drawing the rest from reference TRBV5-4 and TRBJ2-5, the complete variable domain is ETGVTQSPTHLIKTRGQQVTLRCSSQSGHNTVSWYQQALGQGPQFIFQYYREEENGRGNFPPRFSGLQFPNYSSELNVNALELDDSALYLCASSWRGGRPQETQYFGPGTRLLVL.

The chain recombines TRBV5-1 with TRBJ2-7; no firm D call. Germline assignment: CDR1 SGHRS and CDR2 YFSETQ. Trimming took 0 bases from V and 5 from J, leaving 12 bases between them. CDR3 length: 14 residues. In DNA, the CDR3 is TGCGCCAGCAGCTTGGGGCCCCTCGAAGACGAGCAGTACTTC. The encoded protein is CASSLGPLEDEQYF.

The chain is built from TRBV9 and TRBJ2-1; TRBD2 might be the D (6 bases). Looked up from germline, CDR1 is SGDLS and CDR2 is YYNGEE. V was clipped by 7 bases and J by 6 bases, with 8 bases between them. CDR3 size: 11 residues. CDR3 sequence: CASGRSNEQFF. In nucleotides, the CDR3 is TGTGCCAGCGGGAGGAGCAATGAGCAGTTCTTC.

This rearrangement joins TRBV5-1 to TRBJ1-1, with TRBD1 as a possible D gene (5 bases). The germline V gene encodes CDR1 SGHRS and CDR2 YFSETQ. V was pared by 4 bases and J by 7 bases, with 11 bases between. CDR3 length equals 12 residues. CDR3 sequence reads: CASSLEGVEAFF. CDR3 bases: TGCGCCAGCAGCCTGGAAGGGGTTGAAGCTTTCTTT.

The chain combines TRBV7-8 with TRBJ2-7; 12 bases are shared with TRBD2. CDR1 and CDR2 from the germline V gene are SGHVS and FQNEAQ. This CDR3 contains 15 residues. Trimming removed 5 bases from V and 6 bases from J; junction bases left unmatched: 8. CDR3 DNA: TGTGCCAGCAGCCCTCTAGCGGGAGGGCCGGGCGAGCAGTACTTC. This encodes CASSPLAGGPGEQYF.

The chain employs TRBV7-9 and TRBJ2-3; 7 bases align to TRBD1. The length of the CDR3 is 16 residues. The J segment lost 0 bases and the V segment lost 2 bases, leaving 5 bases of the junction unmatched. Germline lookup yields CDR1 SEHNR and CDR2 FQNEAQ (reference sequence). The CDR3 DNA reads TGTGCCAGCAGCTTAATAGGGGGCCTAAGCACAGATACGCAGTATTTT. Amino acid sequence: CASSLIGGLSTDTQYF. Using reference TRBV7-9 and TRBJ2-3 for the parts outside the CDR3, the full variable domain is DTGVSQNPRHKITKRGQNVTFRCDPISEHNRLYWYRQTLGQGPEFLTYFQNEAQLEKSRLLSDRFSAERPKGSFSTLEIQRTEQGDSAMYLCASSLIGGLSTDTQYFGPGTRLTVL.

The rearrangement links TRBV19 to TRBJ2-1, with 7 bases fitting TRBD2. Germline values: CDR1 LNHDA, CDR2 SQIVND (reference sequence). The trim removed 10 bases at V and 8 bases at J, leaving 11 bases unmatched. The CDR3 is made up of 13 amino acids. The CDR3 region is CAIGLVGGDEQFF. The CDR3 DNA follows: TGTGCCATCGGACTAGTCGGAGGCGATGAGCAGTTCTTC.

The chain carries TRBV5-1 and TRBJ2-1; D might be TRBD2 (6 bases). This CDR3 region has 13 residues. The V end lost 4 bases, the J end lost 6 bases, and 11 bases lay between the germline ends. Germline V lookup: CDR1 SGHRS, CDR2 YFSETQ. The CDR3 loop reads CASSPRDFNEQFF. CDR3 sequence (DNA): TGCGCCAGCAGCCCCAGGGACTTCAATGAGCAGTTCTTC.

This chain links TRBV30 with TRBJ1-2, with 8 nucleotides matching TRBD1. The CDR3 runs to 15 residues. Per germline, CDR1 GTSNPN and CDR2 SVGIG (reference sequence). J lost 5 bases, V lost 4 bases, and 12 bases had no gene match. CDR3 sequence (DNA): TGTGCCTGGATACCGGGACAGGTCATTGGGTATGGCTACACCTTC. It codes for CAWIPGQVIGYGYTF.

This clone was seen a single time. The chain combines TRBV7-6 with TRBJ2-3; tentative D call: TRBD2 (6 bases). CDR3 length: 14 residues. Germline loops: CDR1 SGHVS, CDR2 FNYEAQ. Trimming stripped 2 bases from V and 5 bases from J, with 11 bases between. CDR3 coding DNA: TGTGCCAGCAGCTTAAGCCCAGCGGGAGATACGCAGTATTTT. Translation gives CASSLSPAGDTQYF. The full variable domain, rest sourced from reference TRBV7-6 and TRBJ2-3, is GAGVSQSPRYKVTKRGQDVALRCDPISGHVSLYWYRQALGQGPEFLTYFNYEAQQDKSGLPNDRFSAERPEGSISTLTIQRTEQRDSAMYRCASSLSPAGDTQYFGPGTRLTVL.

The J gene is TRBJ2-3, the V gene TRBV7-2; 12 nucleotides line up with TRBD2. The V gene end was trimmed by 3 bases and the J gene end by 14 bases; junction bases not matched to a gene: 12. Germline-derived CDR1 and CDR2 are SGHTA and FQGNSA. This CDR3 has 15 amino acids. CDR3 loop: CASSFETSGRGDRYF. The CDR3 DNA reads TGTGCCAGCAGCTTCGAGACTAGCGGGAGAGGAGATCGGTATTTT.

V and J are TRBV11-3 and TRBJ2-7, with 10 bases fitting TRBD1. Germline CDR1 and CDR2: SGHNT and YENEEA. This CDR3 spans 15 amino acids. V shed 4 bases, J shed 6 bases, and the junction held 9 bases outside the gene matches. The CDR3, as DNA: TGTGCCAGCAGCTCCCCGGACAGGGGGGTCAGCGAGCAGTACTTC. Its protein is CASSSPDRGVSEQYF.

This clone was detected once. The chain employs TRBV5-4 and TRBJ2-3; D might be TRBD1 (6 bases). The germline V gene encodes CDR1 SGHNT and CDR2 YYREEE (reference sequence). This CDR3 comprises 15 residues. Trimming removed 0 bases from V and 6 bases from J, with 14 bases in between. CDR3 protein: CASSLGDTPEDTQYF. As DNA, the CDR3 is TGTGCCAGCAGCTTGGGGGACACCCCGGAGGATACGCAGTATTTT.

This chain links TRBV28 with TRBJ2-5, with D unresolved. V was shortened by 3 bases and J by 9 bases, with 11 bases between the two germline ends. This CDR3 has 12 residues. Germline CDR1 reads MDHEN; CDR2 reads SYDVKM. The CDR3 sequence: CASSFPPFPQYF. The CDR3 nucleotides read TGTGCCAGCAGTTTCCCCCCCTTTCCCCAGTACTTC.

The J gene is TRBJ2-2, the V gene TRBV6-1, with TRBD2 identical over 13 bases. In germline, CDR1 is MNHNS, CDR2 SASEGT. CDR3 size: 15 residues. J was trimmed by 7 bases and V by 9 bases; bases with no gene match: 8. The CDR3: CARGLAGAHGGELFF. CDR3 DNA: TGTGCCAGAGGACTAGCGGGAGCCCACGGCGGGGAGCTGTTTTTT.

This rearrangement joins TRBV5-1 to TRBJ2-7; 11 bases agree with TRBD1. J was trimmed by 5 bases and V by 4 bases; bases with no gene match: 5. Germline CDR1 reads SGHRS; CDR2 reads YFSETQ. The CDR3 runs 14 residues. This CDR3 is CASSTRTGGNEQYF. In DNA form, the CDR3 reads TGCGCCAGCAGCACCAGGACAGGGGGCAACGAGCAGTACTTC.

This chain uses TRBV7-9 with TRBJ2-1, with D tentatively TRBD2 (5 bases). Germline V gene data show CDR1 as SEHNR and CDR2 as FQNEAQ (reference sequence). The CDR3 contains 13 residues. Trimming cost V 7 bases and J 10 bases, with 17 bases left between them. The CDR3 spells CASNKDSGPEQFF. CDR3 coding DNA: TGTGCCAGCAACAAGGACTCGGGCCCCGAGCAGTTCTTC.

J is TRBJ1-1 and V is TRBV28, with 7 positions matching TRBD1. Germline-derived CDR1 and CDR2 are MDHEN and SYDVKM. Trimming cost V 5 bases and J 6 bases; bases outside gene matches: 12. The CDR3 has 15 residues. This chain's CDR3 is CASSILTGLPPEAFF. Here the CDR3 DNA reads TGTGCCAGCAGTATTCTGACAGGGCTCCCTCCTGAAGCTTTCTTT.

V gene TRBV28 combines with J gene TRBJ1-1; no reliable D call. Trimming took 5 bases from V and 3 from J, leaving 16 bases between them. The CDR3 sequence is 15 residues long. Germline-derived CDR1 and CDR2 are MDHEN and SYDVKM. The CDR3 nucleotides read TGTGCCAGCAGTGACCGCGAGGTCGGGGACACTGAAGCTTTCTTT. Amino acid sequence: CASSDREVGDTEAFF.

V is TRBV9 and J is TRBJ2-7; 10 positions match TRBD2. The J segment lost 6 bases and the V segment lost 4 bases, leaving 10 bases of the junction unmatched. The CDR3 extends over 15 amino acids. Per germline, CDR1 SGDLS and CDR2 YYNGEE. The CDR3 coding sequence is TGTGCCAGCAGCCCCAGATTAGCGGGAGGTTCCGAGCAGTACTTC. Residues: CASSPRLAGGSEQYF.

The chain uses TRBV4-2 and TRBJ2-3; TRBD2 matches 13 bases. This CDR3 region has 15 residues. Germline CDR1 is LGHNA and CDR2 is YNFKEQ. The ends lost 4 bases at V and 5 bases at J; junction bases unmatched: 3. The CDR3 coding sequence is TGTGCCAGCAGCCCCAGACTAGCGGGGGGAGATACGCAGTATTTT. It encodes CASSPRLAGGDTQYF.